This T cell receptor beta chain was recovered during a study of blood T cell repertoires in COVID-19. Method: immunoSEQ multiplex PCR; TCRdb's copy keeps in-frame clones and lacks some. In the table there are approximately 170,000 clones, around 90% of which are singletons. CDR1 SGHNT and CDR2 YENEEA come from the germline V gene. Germline trimming cut 5 bases from V and 7 bases from J; bases unmatched to any gene: 12. This CDR3 spans 18 amino acids. The sequence was collected from a woman younger than 35 who had recovered from COVID-19. Input material: PBMCs or T cells enriched from blood (not recorded which). The V gene is TRBV11-3, the J gene TRBJ2-3; 16 bases line up with TRBD2. This CDR3 is CASSISGTSGGAGHTQYF. The CDR3 nucleotides are TGTGCCAGCAGCATCTCCGGGACTAGCGGGGGGGCCGGACATACGCAGTATTTT.